The 19 T cell receptor beta chains below come from one sample, sequenced in a study of shared clonotypes between healthy human individuals. Sequenced by immunoSEQ multiplex PCR; TCRdb stores in-frame clones only, minus some. Among more than 2 million clones listed, 90% to 95% were seen once. The naive CD8 subset, CD45RO-negative cells positively selected for CCR7, excluded terminally differentiated effector memory CD45RA+ cells. Sequencing was carried out using naive CD8+ T cells from PBMCs. The receptors shown here come from a man aged 18 to 30 in good health. Some clones in this sample may be carry-over from other donors' samples.

J is TRBJ1-3 and V is TRBV6-6, with 8 bases matching TRBD1. The CDR3 totals 13 residues. Germline-derived CDR1 and CDR2 are MNHNY and SVGAGI (reference sequence). Trimming removed 10 bases from V and 4 bases from J; junction bases left unmatched: 6. The DNA of the CDR3 is TGTGCCAAAAAGACAGGGGTCGGAAACACCATATATTTT. It specifies CAKKTGVGNTIYF.

In this sample, this clone turned up a few times. V is TRBV2 and J is TRBJ1-4; D is unresolved. V was pared by 4 bases and J by 0 bases, with 9 bases between. The CDR3 length is 15 residues. Germline values: CDR1 SNHLY, CDR2 FYNNEI. The CDR3 sequence is CASSGWIATNEKLFF. In DNA, the CDR3 is TGTGCCAGCAGTGGCTGGATCGCAACTAATGAAAAACTGTTTTTT.

This sequence joins TRBV6-5 and TRBJ2-5; possible D gene TRBD2, 5 bases. The CDR3 covers 15 residues. V lost 0 bases and J lost 4, with 12 bases in between. Per the germline V gene, CDR1 is MNHEY and CDR2 is SVGAGI. The CDR3 loop reads CASSYSSSGGETQYF. In DNA form, the CDR3 reads TGTGCCAGCAGTTACTCATCCAGCGGAGGAGAGACCCAGTACTTC.

The rearrangement joins TRBV9 to TRBJ2-7; 10 bases line up with TRBD1. With V trimmed by 0 bases and J by 5 bases, 5 bases remained unmatched. The germline V gene has CDR1 SGDLS and CDR2 YYNGEE. The CDR3 runs 15 residues. CDR3 in DNA: TGTGCCAGCAGCGTAGTCGGGACAGGGGTCAACGAGCAGTACTTC. Its protein product is CASSVVGTGVNEQYF.

The V and J genes are TRBV5-1 and TRBJ2-3; 10 bases match TRBD1. The V gene's germline CDR1 is SGHRS and CDR2 YFSETQ. The CDR3 runs to 16 residues. J gave up 3 bases and V 2 bases, and 6 bases lay outside the gene matches. The CDR3 region has the DNA TGCGCCAGCAGCTTAATGACAGGGGGCGGGACAGATACGCAGTATTTT. Translation gives CASSLMTGGGTDTQYF.

This clone came up once. V and J are TRBV28 and TRBJ2-3, with D perhaps matching TRBD2 (5 bases). The CDR3 totals 17 residues. V lost 3 bases and J 2 bases, leaving 18 bases between the germline ends. CDR1 MDHEN and CDR2 SYDVKM come from the germline V gene. CDR3: CASSLPSSSTHTDTQYF. The DNA of the CDR3 is TGTGCCAGCAGTTTGCCTAGCAGCTCAACCCACACAGATACGCAGTATTTT.

This clone was counted a single time. V and J are TRBV28 and TRBJ2-7; D not certain. The V and J ends lost 5 bases and 3 bases respectively, with 17 bases between them. Germline assignment: CDR1 MDHEN and CDR2 SYDVKM. The CDR3 runs to 15 residues. CDR3 in DNA: TGTGCCAGCAGTGACCCCCTTTTTACCGACTACGAGCAGTACTTC. The encoded protein is CASSDPLFTDYEQYF.

The chain combines TRBV28 with TRBJ2-1; the D gene is possibly TRBD2 (5 bases). The CDR3 has 12 residues. Trimming took off 5 bases at V and 5 bases at J, with 7 bases between the two ends. The germline V gene has CDR1 MDHEN and CDR2 SYDVKM. The CDR3 DNA is TGTGCCAGCAGTCCGCGGGACAATGAGCAGTTCTTC. This gives the protein CASSPRDNEQFF.

The chain recombines TRBV6-1 with TRBJ1-2; the match to TRBD1 covers 7 bases. This CDR3 has 15 residues. The V gene's germline CDR1 is MNHNS and CDR2 SASEGT. V shed 4 bases and J 9 bases; nucleotides not matched to a gene: 14. As DNA, the CDR3 is TGTGCCAGCAGTGCCCTTAGGGGGCGGGCCCCACGCTACACCTTC. This gives the protein CASSALRGRAPRYTF.

This sequence joins TRBV5-1 and TRBJ1-2, with 7 nucleotides matching TRBD1. The V gene's germline CDR1 is SGHRS and CDR2 YFSETQ. The CDR3 totals 15 residues. V trimming: 6 bases; J trimming: 8 bases; junction bases outside the gene matches: 16. The chain's CDR3 is CASKLDRVASKGYTF. DNA for the CDR3: TGCGCCAGCAAATTAGACAGGGTAGCGTCAAAGGGCTACACCTTC.

J is TRBJ2-7 and V is TRBV7-9; 7 bases line up with TRBD1. CDR1 is SEHNR and CDR2 is FQNEAQ in the germline V gene (reference sequence). V lost 7 bases to trimming and J lost 2 bases; unmatched junction nucleotides: 14. The CDR3 covers 16 residues. The CDR3 is CASTISTDRFPYEQYF. The CDR3 nucleotides read TGTGCCAGCACCATCTCGACGGACAGGTTCCCCTACGAGCAGTACTTC.

This chain links TRBV7-9 with TRBJ2-7; no reliable D call. Germline V gene data show CDR1 as SEHNR and CDR2 as FQNEAQ (reference sequence). There are 13 residues in the CDR3. The V end was cut by 0 bases, the J end by 4 bases, with 7 bases between. The CDR3 bases are TGTGCCAGCAGCTTAGCTTACGCGTACGAGCAGTACTTC. As protein: CASSLAYAYEQYF.

The J gene is TRBJ2-5, the V gene TRBV7-9; TRBD2 matches 8 bases. TRBJ2-7 matches the DNA end more closely, so the J call is doubtful. Germline lookup yields CDR1 SEHNR and CDR2 FQNEAQ (reference sequence). The CDR3 runs to 15 residues. CDR3 DNA: TGTGCCAGCAGCTTAGCACTGGGACTAGAGTACGAGCAGTACTTC. This sequence encodes CASSLALGLEYEQYF.

Concerning this clone: Different DNA sequences within this sample yield the same CDR3. The chain links TRBV4-1 to TRBJ2-7, with D perhaps matching TRBD2 (6 bases). V dropped 1 base and J dropped 3 bases, with 13 bases sitting between them. This CDR3 has 15 amino acids. Germline loops: CDR1 MGHRA, CDR2 YSYEKL. The chain's CDR3 is CASSQAPGLGYEQYF. CDR3 DNA sequence: TGCGCCAGCAGCCAAGCGCCGGGACTGGGCTACGAGCAGTACTTC.

This clone was detected only a few times. The rearrangement uses TRBV7-2 and TRBJ1-5, with TRBD1 as a possible D gene (5 bases). Deletions cut 5 bases from V and 6 bases from J, with 14 bases between. Per the germline V gene, CDR1 is SGHTA and CDR2 is FQGNSA. The CDR3 is 14 residues long. In nucleotides, the CDR3 is TGTGCCAGCAGCACAGGTTTTTGGGGTCAGCCCCAGCATTTT. It is translated as CASSTGFWGQPQHF.

The V and J genes are TRBV7-9 and TRBJ2-7; TRBD2 agrees at 7 bases. There are 14 residues in the CDR3. Germline-derived CDR1 and CDR2 are SEHNR and FQNEAQ (reference sequence). The V gene end was trimmed by 3 bases and the J gene end by 2 bases; junction bases not matched to a gene: 4. CDR3 DNA: TGTGCCAGCAGCTTCCCTAGCGGTGCCTACGAGCAGTACTTC. Protein sequence: CASSFPSGAYEQYF. The full variable domain, completed using reference TRBV7-9 and TRBJ2-7, is DTGVSQNPRHKITKRGQNVTFRCDPISEHNRLYWYRQTLGQGPEFLTYFQNEAQLEKSRLLSDRFSAERPKGSFSTLEIQRTEQGDSAMYLCASSFPSGAYEQYFGPGTRLTVT.

CDR3 sequence reads: CASPRSGRTGELFF. The DNA of the CDR3 is TGTGCCAGCCCTCGGAGCGGGAGGACCGGGGAGCTGTTTTTT. The V gene is TRBV7-8, the J gene TRBJ2-2, with 9 positions matching TRBD2. The germline V gene has CDR1 SGHVS and CDR2 FQNEAQ. The ends lost 8 bases at V and 5 bases at J; junction bases unmatched: 6. The CDR3 runs 14 residues.

The chain recombines TRBV5-6 with TRBJ2-7; D unresolved. V lost 0 bases, J lost 1 base, and 11 bases lay in between. This CDR3 has 15 amino acids. Germline CDR1 and CDR2: SGHDT and YYEEEE. The CDR3 here is CASSLEGHRSYEQYF. CDR3 DNA sequence: TGTGCCAGCAGCTTGGAAGGGCACAGATCCTACGAGCAGTACTTC.

The DNA for the CDR3 is TGTGCCAGCAGTTTATCCCAGTTGCGGCCGGGAGGGCCCTACGAGCAGTACTTC. It encodes CASSLSQLRPGGPYEQYF. The genes are TRBV27 and TRBJ2-7, with 8 bases lining up with TRBD2. Germline V gives CDR1 MNHEY, CDR2 SMNVEV (reference sequence). The CDR3 sequence is 18 residues long. The V and J ends lost 0 bases and 2 bases, in that order; junction bases with no gene match: 12.